This is a list of T cell receptor beta chains from one sample in a study of CD8+ T cells in alopecia areata. Sequenced by immunoSEQ multiplex PCR; TCRdb stores in-frame clones only, minus some. The data show about 150,000 clones, more than 45% seen once. Sample: CD8+ T cells sorted from blood, taken at week 0. Receptors originate from a human donor with alopecia areata. Both conserved end residues are part of each CDR3. Fields, in order: CDR3 DNA, CDR3 protein, D gene, V gene, J gene, clone size. A D gene is named only where the DNA matches it firmly. Rows may omit the clone size; those that give it use once, few, many or a size class.

TGTGCCAGCAGTCCAGGGGGCGGCTATGGCTACACCTTC	CASSPGGGYGYTF	TRBD1	TRBV6-6	TRBJ1-2	.
TGCAGCGTCGAGTCCGCGGATTATGAGCAGTACTTC	CSVESADYEQYF	.	TRBV29-1	TRBJ2-7	few
TGTGCCAGCAGCTTAGGGAGGGGCGGAGCCACTAAGCAGTTCTTC	CASSLGRGGATKQFF	.	TRBV13	TRBJ2-1	few
TGTGCCAGCAGCCCGGGGAGGGGGACAGATACGCAGTATTTT	CASSPGRGTDTQYF	.	TRBV7-6	TRBJ2-3	.
TGTGCCAACTCGGTGGATAGCAATCAGCCCCAGCATTTT	CANSVDSNQPQHF	.	TRBV6-6	TRBJ1-5	.
TGCGCCAGCAGCCCCTTTCCCGGGACAGACTCCTACGAGCAGTACTTC	CASSPFPGTDSYEQYF	TRBD1	TRBV5-1	TRBJ2-7	few
TGTGCCTGGGGAGCGCCGCATAACACCGGGGAGCTGTTTTTT	CAWGAPHNTGELFF	.	TRBV30	TRBJ2-2	.
TGTGCCAGCAGCTTAGCCAGCAACTACGAGCAGTACTTC	CASSLASNYEQYF	.	TRBV13	TRBJ2-7	few
TGCGCCAGCAGCCAACACCGATCCTACGAGCAGTACTTC	CASSQHRSYEQYF	.	TRBV4-3	TRBJ2-7	.
TGCGCCAGCAGCGGGGTCGGCTCACCCCTCCACTTT	CASSGVGSPLHF	.	TRBV4-3	TRBJ1-6	.
TGTGCCAGCAGCACTAGCGGGTACGCCGGGGAGCTGTTTTTT	CASSTSGYAGELFF	TRBD2	TRBV27	TRBJ2-2	.
TGTGCCAGCAGTTACGCGGAGAACCCCTACGAGCAGTACTTC	CASSYAENPYEQYF	.	TRBV6-5	TRBJ2-7	few
TGTGCCAGCAGTTCCGGGGGCACGGGTGAAAAACTGTTTTTT	CASSSGGTGEKLFF	.	TRBV13	TRBJ1-4	.
TGCGCCAGCAGCCAAGCGGGGGATTTGGGAGAGACCCAGTACTTC	CASSQAGDLGETQYF	.	TRBV4-3	TRBJ2-5	few
TGTGCTAGTGCCCCCTGGACAGGTCGGGCGTTAGGCTACACCTTC	CASAPWTGRALGYTF	TRBD1	TRBV12-5	TRBJ1-2	few
TGTGCCAGCAGCTTAGATCCTAGGGAACCGAGCCAGCCCCAGCATTTT	CASSLDPREPSQPQHF	.	TRBV11-3	TRBJ1-5	.
TGTGCCAGCAGCTTAGGTCTAGCGGGGGCCTACGAGCAGTACTTC	CASSLGLAGAYEQYF	TRBD2	TRBV13	TRBJ2-7	few
TGTGCCAGCAGCTTAGGTTTCTCTAGCACAGATACGCAGTATTTT	CASSLGFSSTDTQYF	.	TRBV13	TRBJ2-3	.
TGTGCCAGCAGACTGGGCCGAAATGAGCAGTTCTTC	CASRLGRNEQFF	.	TRBV5-4	TRBJ2-1	.
TGCAGCGTTGTCTCCAGGAAAGAAGGCTACACCTTC	CSVVSRKEGYTF	.	TRBV29-1	TRBJ1-2	few
TGTGCCTGGGGGGAGGGGGCGAGGAATTCACCCCTCCACTTT	CAWGEGARNSPLHF	TRBD1	TRBV30	TRBJ1-6	.
TGTGCCAGCTCACCGGAGACAGGGAGAACTAACTATGGCTACACCTTC	CASSPETGRTNYGYTF	TRBD1	TRBV18	TRBJ1-2	.
TGCGCCAGCAGCGACAGGGGCAGGCCGAGCTCCTACGAGCAGTACTTC	CASSDRGRPSSYEQYF	TRBD1	TRBV5-1	TRBJ2-7	.
TGTGCCAGCAGCTCGGGACTGGGTTCCTACGAGCAGTACTTC	CASSSGLGSYEQYF	.	TRBV7-2	TRBJ2-7	few
TGTGCCAGCAGTCCCGGACACGATGAGCAGTTCTTC	CASSPGHDEQFF	.	TRBV7-6	TRBJ2-1	.
TGTGCCAGCAGCTTAGCAGGGACGACTAGCGGGGGGATCAATGAGCAGTTCTTC	CASSLAGTTSGGINEQFF	TRBD2	TRBV7-9	TRBJ2-1	few
TGTGCCAGCAGTCAGGGGGGAAACAATGAGCAGTTCTTC	CASSQGGNNEQFF	.	TRBV9	TRBJ2-1	.
TGCGCCACCCAAGGGCCGGAGACAGATACGCAGTATTTT	CATQGPETDTQYF	.	TRBV10-1	TRBJ2-3	few
TGTGCCAGCAGCGAAGGGGCTAATGAGCAGTTCTTC	CASSEGANEQFF	.	TRBV7-9	TRBJ2-1	.
TGTGCCAGCAGCTTAGCGGGGGGTCCCTACAATGAGCAGTTCTTC	CASSLAGGPYNEQFF	TRBD2	TRBV6-6	TRBJ2-1	.
TGTGCCAGCAGCTTCCCCACAGATACTGAAGCTTTCTTT	CASSFPTDTEAFF	.	TRBV7-9	TRBJ1-1	.
TGTGCCAGCAGCACGCGGACAGGGCCAACTTCACCCCTCCACTTT	CASSTRTGPTSPLHF	TRBD1	TRBV7-6	TRBJ1-6	.
TGTGCCAGCAGTTCCGGAAACACTGAAGCTTTCTTT	CASSSGNTEAFF	.	TRBV27	TRBJ1-1	.
TGTGCCAGCAGTGAAGGCAGGGGTGGTTCACCCCTCCACTTT	CASSEGRGGSPLHF	.	TRBV2	TRBJ1-6	once
TGTGCCTGGAGTCCTGGGACAGGGGACAGCGAGCAGTACTTC	CAWSPGTGDSEQYF	TRBD1	TRBV30	TRBJ2-7	.
TGCGCCAGCAGCCAAGAACTAGTCGCTAACTATGGCTACACCTTC	CASSQELVANYGYTF	.	TRBV4-1	TRBJ1-2	.
TGCAGCGTTGAAGAACAGGGGGGGTATGACACTGAAGCTTTCTTT	CSVEEQGGYDTEAFF	TRBD1	TRBV29-1	TRBJ1-1	.
TGTGCCAGCAGCTTGGGGACGGGCCCCAACACTGAAGCTTTCTTT	CASSLGTGPNTEAFF	.	TRBV5-6	TRBJ1-1	.
TGTGCCAGCAGCGCCCCCCCAGTAGTGAGCTCCTACAATGAGCAGTTCTTC	CASSAPPVVSSYNEQFF	.	TRBV9	TRBJ2-1	.
TGCGCCAGCAGCCAAGATCGGGGCTCCTACGAGCAGTACTTC	CASSQDRGSYEQYF	.	TRBV4-3	TRBJ2-7	.
TGTGCCAGCTCACCATGGCAGCAAGAGACCCAGTACTTC	CASSPWQQETQYF	.	TRBV18	TRBJ2-5	few
TGTGCCAGCAGAGATCCGGACAGCACAGATACGCAGTATTTT	CASRDPDSTDTQYF	.	TRBV2	TRBJ2-3	few
TGTGCCAGTAGTATTACCGGGGGGCCCTACAATGAGCAGTTCTTC	CASSITGGPYNEQFF	.	TRBV19	TRBJ2-1	.
TGTGCCGCTAACCAGGGCACTGAAGCTTTCTTT	CAANQGTEAFF	.	TRBV19	TRBJ1-1	.
TGTGCCAGCAGCCCAGGGACAGGGAACTACGAGCAGTACTTC	CASSPGTGNYEQYF	TRBD1	TRBV7-3	TRBJ2-7	.
TGTGCCAGCAGCTCTACCCCTCGGTCCTACGAGCAGTACTTC	CASSSTPRSYEQYF	.	TRBV13	TRBJ2-7	.
TGTGCCAGCAGTTTAGAGTTTGGGGGCTCCCACTCCTACGAGCAGTACTTC	CASSLEFGGSHSYEQYF	.	TRBV27	TRBJ2-7	.
TGTGCCACCAGCAGTGGTCGCTCGAATAATTCACCCCTCCACTTT	CATSSGRSNNSPLHF	.	TRBV15	TRBJ1-6	.
TGTGCCAGCAGCCCATGGGACGGGACTGAAGCTTTCTTT	CASSPWDGTEAFF	.	TRBV9	TRBJ1-1	.
TGTGCCTGCGCTAGTACCGGGGAGCTGTTTTTT	CACASTGELFF	.	TRBV30	TRBJ2-2	.
TGTGCCAGCAGCTTGGAGAAAACCTACGAGCAGTACTTC	CASSLEKTYEQYF	.	TRBV7-6	TRBJ2-7	.
TGTGCCACCAGCAGGCACAGGGGCCCTAACACTGAAGCTTTCTTT	CATSRHRGPNTEAFF	TRBD1	TRBV15	TRBJ1-1	.
TGCAGCGTTGCGGGCGGGGGGAACAATGAGCAGTTCTTC	CSVAGGGNNEQFF	TRBD2	TRBV29-1	TRBJ2-1	few
TGCAGCGTTGTCGGGCGAAATGGCTACACCTTC	CSVVGRNGYTF	.	TRBV29-1	TRBJ1-2	.
TGTGCCAGCAGTCCCCAGGGGGACGAGCAGTACTTC	CASSPQGDEQYF	TRBD1	TRBV6-5	TRBJ2-7	once